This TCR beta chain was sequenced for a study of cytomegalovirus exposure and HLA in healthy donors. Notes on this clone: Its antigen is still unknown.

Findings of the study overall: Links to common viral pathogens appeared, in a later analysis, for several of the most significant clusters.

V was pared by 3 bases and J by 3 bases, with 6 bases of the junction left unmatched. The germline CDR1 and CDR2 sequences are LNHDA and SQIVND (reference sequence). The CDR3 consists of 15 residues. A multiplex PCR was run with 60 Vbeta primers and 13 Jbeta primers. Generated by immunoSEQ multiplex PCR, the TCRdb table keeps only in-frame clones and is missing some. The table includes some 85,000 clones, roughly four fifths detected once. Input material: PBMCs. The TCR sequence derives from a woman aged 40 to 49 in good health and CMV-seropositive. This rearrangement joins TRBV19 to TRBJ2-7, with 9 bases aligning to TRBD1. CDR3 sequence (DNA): TGTGCCAGTAGTATTGCGGGACAGGGACACTACGAGCAGTACTTC. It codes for CASSIAGQGHYEQYF.